This T cell receptor beta chain is drawn from a study of blood T cell repertoires in COVID-19. Clones were sequenced by immunoSEQ multiplex PCR, and TCRdb holds only the in-frame ones, with some missing. The table lists about 290,000 clones, approximately 88% of them singletons. V trimming: 3 bases; J trimming: 1 base; junction bases outside the gene matches: 15. The CDR3 runs 21 residues. Germline CDR1 LGHDT, CDR2 YNNKEL (reference sequence). The clonotype comes from a woman in her 40s who had recovered from COVID-19. This chain links TRBV3-1 (or the pseudogene TRBV3-2) with TRBJ2-5, with TRBD2 matching over 15 bases. The material sequenced was PBMCs or T cells enriched from blood (not recorded which). The CDR3 protein is CASSHQRTSGRARATQETQYF. The CDR3 DNA sequence: TGTGCCAGCAGCCATCAAAGGACTAGCGGGAGGGCCCGAGCGACCCAAGAGACCCAGTACTTC.